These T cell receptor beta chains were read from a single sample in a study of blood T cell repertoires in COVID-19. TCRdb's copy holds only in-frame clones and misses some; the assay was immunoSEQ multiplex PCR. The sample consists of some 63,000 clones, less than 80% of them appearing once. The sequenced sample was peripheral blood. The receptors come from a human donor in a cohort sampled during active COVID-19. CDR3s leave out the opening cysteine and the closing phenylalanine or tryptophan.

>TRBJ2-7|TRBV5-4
ASSLVGQGAYEQY
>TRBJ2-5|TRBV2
ASTRDGDPGGGY
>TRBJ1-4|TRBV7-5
ARSPPGPPGELF
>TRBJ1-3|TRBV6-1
ASSDRMWSGNTIY
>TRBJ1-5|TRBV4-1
ASSQDGQGINQPQH
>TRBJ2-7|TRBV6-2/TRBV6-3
ASSYSTAYLQY
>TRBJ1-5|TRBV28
ASSPSGYSNQPQH
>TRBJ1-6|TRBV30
AWSLGTADSPLH
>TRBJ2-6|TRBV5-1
ASSLGGEGLSGANVLT
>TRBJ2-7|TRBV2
ASSGTGVYEQY
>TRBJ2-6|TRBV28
ASSLTSRGYLSGANVLT
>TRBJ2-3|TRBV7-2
ASSFEFTDTQY
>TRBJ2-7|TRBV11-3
ASSSYISYEQY
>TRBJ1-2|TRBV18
ASSLDGDNYGYT
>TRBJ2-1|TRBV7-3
ASSSEDRSNEQF
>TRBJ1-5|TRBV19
ASKVENQPQH
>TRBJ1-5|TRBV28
ASLSVGQPQH
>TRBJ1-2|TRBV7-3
ASSRGQGYGYT
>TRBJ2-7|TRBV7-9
ASSLAGGTGQY
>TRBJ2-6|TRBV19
ASSIMGRSSSGANVLT
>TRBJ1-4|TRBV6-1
ASSDGATNEKLF
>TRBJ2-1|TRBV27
ASSFSGRNEQF
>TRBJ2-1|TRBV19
ASSISLRAGGFNEQF
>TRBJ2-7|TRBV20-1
SAGFSYEQY
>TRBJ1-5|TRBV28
ASSLGTGGGNQPQH
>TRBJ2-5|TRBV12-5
ASGSGTGGEETQY
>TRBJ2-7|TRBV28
ASSLRWEGRREQY